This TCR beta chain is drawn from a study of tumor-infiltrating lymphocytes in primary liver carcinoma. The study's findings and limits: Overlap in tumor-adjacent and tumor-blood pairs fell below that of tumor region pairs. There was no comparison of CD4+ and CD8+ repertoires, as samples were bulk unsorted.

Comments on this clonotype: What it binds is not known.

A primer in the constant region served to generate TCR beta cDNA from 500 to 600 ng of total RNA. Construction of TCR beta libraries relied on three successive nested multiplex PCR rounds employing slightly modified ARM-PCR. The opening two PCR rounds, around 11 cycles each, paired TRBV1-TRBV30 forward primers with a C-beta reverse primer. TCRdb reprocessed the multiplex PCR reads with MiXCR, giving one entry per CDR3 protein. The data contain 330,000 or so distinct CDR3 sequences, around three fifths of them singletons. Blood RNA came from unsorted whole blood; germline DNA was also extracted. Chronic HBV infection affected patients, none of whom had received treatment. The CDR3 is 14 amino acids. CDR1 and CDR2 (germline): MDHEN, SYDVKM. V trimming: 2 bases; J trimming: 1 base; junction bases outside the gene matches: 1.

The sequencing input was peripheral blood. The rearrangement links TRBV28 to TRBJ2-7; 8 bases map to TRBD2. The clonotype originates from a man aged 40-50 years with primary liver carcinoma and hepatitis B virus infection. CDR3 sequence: CASSLGTRSYEQYF. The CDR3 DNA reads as TGTGCCAGCAGTTTAGGGACTAGGTCCTACGAGCAGTACTTC.